One and the same sample provided the 20 T cell receptor beta chains below, sequenced in a study of blood T cells in healthy people across ages. Alongside a J-beta primer mix, a sample-barcoded 5' primer served in a second PCR lasting about 7 to 11 cycles. TCRdb reprocessed the 5' RACE reads via MiXCR and lists one record per CDR3 protein. The table lists roughly 730,000 distinct CDR3 sequences, more than 55% of them singletons. The sample consisted of blood. The origin of the receptors is a man between 40 and 49 years old in good health.

This clonotype appeared a single time. The chain joins TRBV7-6 to TRBJ1-4, with TRBD1 matching over 9 bases. The germline V gene encodes CDR1 SGHVS and CDR2 FNYEAQ. J gave up 8 bases and V 1 base, and 5 bases lay outside the gene matches. The length of the CDR3 is 15 residues. The CDR3 loop reads CASSLGGQGSEKLFF. The CDR3 coding sequence is TGTGCCAGCAGCTTAGGAGGACAGGGGTCCGAAAAACTGTTTTTT.

This chain connects TRBV27 to TRBJ1-1; D is perhaps TRBD1 (6 bases). Deletions cut 0 bases from V and 4 bases from J, with 9 bases between. From germline, CDR1 is MNHEY and CDR2 SMNVEV (reference sequence). The CDR3 runs to 14 residues. This CDR3 reads CASSLSRGTTEAFF. The CDR3 DNA is TGTGCCAGCAGTTTATCTAGGGGGACCACTGAAGCTTTCTTT.

The J gene is TRBJ2-1, the V gene TRBV24-1; 9 bases match TRBD1. Unmatched junction bases numbered 6, after V lost 0 bases and J lost 7 bases. This CDR3 contains 16 residues. The germline V gene has CDR1 KGHDR and CDR2 SFDVKD. CDR3 in DNA: TGTGCCACCAGTGATTTGTCGGGACAGGGTAGAAATGAGCAGTTCTTC. Translated: CATSDLSGQGRNEQFF.

This clonotype occurred a few times. CDR3 amino acids: CASEQDLNYGYTF. The CDR3 bases are TGTGCCAGTGAACAGGACCTAAACTATGGCTACACCTTC. The J gene is TRBJ1-2, the V gene TRBV28; possibly TRBD1 for D (5 bases). The V gene lost 9 bases and the J gene lost 2 bases, with 13 bases spanning the gap. The CDR3 is 13 residues long. The V gene's germline CDR1 is MDHEN and CDR2 SYDVKM.

The chain carries TRBV13 and TRBJ2-1; TRBD2 agrees at 8 bases. The CDR3 covers 15 residues. The junction had 10 bases not matched to a gene; V was cut back by 7 bases and J by 5 bases. Germline V gene sequence: CDR1 PRHDT, CDR2 FYEKMQ (reference sequence). The CDR3 reads CASNVPGTRHNEQFF. Here the CDR3 DNA reads TGTGCCAGCAACGTTCCCGGGACTAGGCACAATGAGCAGTTCTTC.

This chain links TRBV7-2 with TRBJ2-7, with a possible D match to TRBD1 (5 bases). This CDR3 region has 15 residues. The germline V gene encodes CDR1 SGHTA and CDR2 FQGNSA. V lost 1 base, J lost 5 bases, and 15 bases lay in between. The CDR3 here is CASSLVAGRPHEQYF. The CDR3 DNA reads as TGTGCCAGCAGCTTAGTTGCAGGGCGGCCTCACGAGCAGTACTTC.

Ten or more counts support this clonotype. In DNA, the CDR3 is TGCGCCAGCAGCCCGGGACTAGCGGGAGGGCCAGATACGCAGTATTTT. It translates to CASSPGLAGGPDTQYF. The V gene is TRBV5-1, the J gene TRBJ2-3; 16 nucleotides match TRBD2. V shed 4 bases and J 4 bases; nucleotides not matched to a gene: 3. The CDR3 loop spans 16 amino acids. Germline loops: CDR1 SGHRS, CDR2 YFSETQ.

The chain couples TRBV11-2 to TRBJ1-1, with D maybe TRBD1 (5 bases). V shed 2 bases and J shed 4 bases, with 14 bases lying between them. The CDR3 is made up of 15 amino acids. The germline V gene has CDR1 SGHAT and CDR2 FQNNGV. The CDR3 region is CASSLFQGKATEAFF. As DNA, the CDR3 is TGTGCCAGCAGCTTATTTCAGGGTAAGGCCACTGAAGCTTTCTTT. Full variable domain (remainder filled in from reference TRBV11-2 and TRBJ1-1): EAGVAQSPRYKIIEKRQSVAFWCNPISGHATLYWYQQILGQGPKLLIQFQNNGVVDDSQLPKDRFSAERLKGVDSTLKIQPAKLEDSAVYLCASSLFQGKATEAFFGQGTRLTVV.

The rearrangement joins TRBV11-2 to TRBJ2-3; maybe TRBD1 (6 bases). V shed 5 bases and J shed 2 bases, with 17 bases lying between them. The CDR3 is 16 residues long. The germline V gene encodes CDR1 SGHAT and CDR2 FQNNGV. DNA for the CDR3: TGTGCCAGCAGCGCCCTACCGGGGACATACACAGATACGCAGTATTTT. It encodes CASSALPGTYTDTQYF.

The rearrangement joins TRBV27 to TRBJ2-3; 13 nucleotides line up with TRBD2. From germline, CDR1 is MNHEY and CDR2 SMNVEV (reference sequence). The CDR3 spans 14 residues. V lost 7 bases and J lost 3; bases outside the gene matches: 1. The CDR3 is CASTGLAGTDTQYF. In DNA, the CDR3 is TGTGCCAGCACGGGACTAGCGGGAACAGATACGCAGTATTTT.

V and J are TRBV6-5 and TRBJ2-5; D gene unclear. Per the germline V gene, CDR1 is MNHEY and CDR2 is SVGAGI. Trimming shortened V by 6 bases and J by 0 bases, and 8 bases separated the two germline ends. This CDR3 is built from 13 residues. The CDR3 is CASRPAYQETQYF. Written as DNA, the CDR3 is TGTGCCAGCAGACCTGCGTACCAAGAGACCCAGTACTTC.

The chain couples TRBV10-3 to TRBJ1-1; D not resolved. This CDR3 contains 12 residues. V dropped 0 bases and J dropped 4 bases, with 3 bases sitting between them. CDR1 is ENHRY and CDR2 is SYGVKD in the germline V gene. The CDR3 reads CAISESATEAFF. CDR3 DNA: TGTGCCATCAGTGAGTCTGCCACTGAAGCTTTCTTT.

This chain uses TRBV7-4 with TRBJ2-2; D uncertain. Germline values: CDR1 SGHVT, CDR2 SQSDAQ. CDR3 length equals 15 residues. Trimming took 1 base from V and 6 from J, leaving 12 bases between them. CDR3 protein: CASSLGLGPPGELFF. The CDR3 DNA reads as TGTGCCAGCAGCTTAGGATTGGGTCCCCCCGGGGAGCTGTTTTTT.

The chain uses TRBV6-2 or TRBV6-3 and TRBJ2-1, with D perhaps matching TRBD2 (5 bases). Per the germline V gene, CDR1 is MNHEY and CDR2 is SVGEGT. The CDR3 consists of 10 residues. V was clipped by 10 bases and J by 12 bases, with 13 bases between them. In DNA, the CDR3 is TGTGCCACAGCCGACTACGGGCAGTTCTTC. Encoded protein: CATADYGQFF.

The genes are TRBV3-1 and TRBJ2-1, with D unresolved. Germline loops: CDR1 LGHDT, CDR2 YNNKEL (reference sequence). The CDR3 runs to 12 residues. The germline V and J ends were trimmed by 1 base and 10 bases, with 8 bases remaining between them. The CDR3 reads CASSQGIREQFF. The DNA for the CDR3 is TGTGCCAGCAGCCAAGGTATCCGGGAGCAGTTCTTC.

The chain couples TRBV14 to TRBJ2-5; TRBD2 matches at 8 bases. Per the germline V gene, CDR1 is SGHDN and CDR2 is FVKESK. The J segment lost 1 base and the V segment lost 2 bases, leaving 3 bases of the junction unmatched. The CDR3 loop spans 15 amino acids. For the CDR3, the DNA is TGTGCCAGCAGCCAAATAGCGGGGATCCAAGAGACCCAGTACTTC. This sequence encodes CASSQIAGIQETQYF. The complete variable domain, with remaining parts taken from reference TRBV14 and TRBJ2-5, reads EAGVTQFPSHSVIEKGQTVTLRCDPISGHDNLYWYRRVMGKEIKFLLHFVKESKQDESGMPNNRFLAERTGGTYSTLKVQPAELEDSGVYFCASSQIAGIQETQYFGPGTRLLVL.

The chain is built from TRBV6-5 and TRBJ2-2; 8 bases match TRBD1. J was trimmed by 2 bases and V by 0 bases; bases with no gene match: 14. CDR3 length: 20 amino acids. In germline, CDR1 is MNHEY, CDR2 SVGAGI. CDR3 sequence reads: CASSYSIGILDRVNTGELFF. In DNA form, the CDR3 reads TGTGCCAGCAGTTACTCGATTGGAATACTGGACAGGGTCAACACCGGGGAGCTGTTTTTT.

V and J are TRBV5-1 and TRBJ2-1, with 8 bases fitting TRBD1. After removal of 2 bases from V and 5 bases from J, the junction contained 6 bases not matched to a gene. Germline loops: CDR1 SGHRS, CDR2 YFSETQ. The length of the CDR3 is 15 residues. The CDR3 DNA follows: TGCGCCAGCAGCTTATTTCGGGACAGGAACAATGAGCAGTTCTTC. Translated, it gives CASSLFRDRNNEQFF.

The DNA of the CDR3 is TGTGCCAGCAGTCGGGACTCAGCCGGGGATGAGCAGTTCTTC. As protein: CASSRDSAGDEQFF. The chain recombines TRBV6-5 with TRBJ2-1, with a tentative D call TRBD2 (6 bases). Germline loops: CDR1 MNHEY, CDR2 SVGAGI. Deletions cut 5 bases from V and 8 bases from J, with 16 bases between. The CDR3 has 14 amino acids.

This rearrangement joins TRBV28 to TRBJ2-7, with TRBD1 identical over 8 bases. Unmatched junction bases numbered 10, after V lost 7 bases and J lost 2 bases. The CDR3 covers 15 residues. The germline gives CDR1 MDHEN, CDR2 SYDVKM. The CDR3 sequence is CASTSAPGQAYEQYF. CDR3 DNA sequence: TGTGCCAGCACCAGCGCACCGGGACAGGCCTACGAGCAGTACTTC.